The 16 T cell receptor beta chains in this list originate from one sample, sequenced in a study of T cells in Graves' hyperthyroidism and ophthalmopathy. The TCR beta CDR3 regions underwent amplification using RNA transcripts as the source. The TCR CDR3 first-round RT-PCR relied on the HTBI primer set. Via MiXCR, TCRdb re-called the multiplex PCR reads, giving one row per CDR3 protein. The data show under 750,000 distinct CDR3 sequences, with about 19% seen just once and roughly 17% held by the top ten. Sequencing used blood. These receptors all come from a woman between 50 and 59 years old with Graves' hyperthyroidism that later progressed to Graves' ophthalmopathy.

This clonotype was found many times. V is TRBV7-8 and J is TRBJ2-5, with TRBD1 matching 9 bases. Germline V lookup: CDR1 SGHVS, CDR2 FQNEAQ. The CDR3 runs to 16 residues. Trimming at V came to 3 bases and at J to 1 base, leaving 6 bases not matched to a gene. Here the CDR3 DNA reads TGTGCCAGCAGCTTGCGGACAGGGGATCCCCAAGAGACCCAGTACTTC. Its translation: CASSLRTGDPQETQYF. Supplemented by reference TRBV7-8 and TRBJ2-5, the full variable domain reads GAGVSQSPRYKVAKRGQDVALRCDPISGHVSLFWYQQALGQGPEFLTYFQNEAQLDKSGLPSDRFFAERPEGSVSTLKIQRTQQEDSAVYLCASSLRTGDPQETQYFGPGTRLLVL.

There are a few counts of this clonotype. The chain is built from TRBV12-3 or TRBV12-4 and TRBJ1-4; D is ambiguous. V was cut by 3 bases and J by 5 bases, with 7 bases left in between. The length of the CDR3 is 13 residues. CDR3: CASSFRINEKLFF. CDR3 nucleotide sequence: TGTGCCAGCAGTTTTCGGATCAATGAAAAACTGTTTTTT.

The chain links TRBV6-5 to TRBJ2-1, with D maybe TRBD2 (6 bases). Germline CDR1 MNHEY, CDR2 SVGAGI. The CDR3 covers 18 residues. Trimming took off 0 bases at V and 4 bases at J, with 19 bases between the two ends. The CDR3 nucleotides read TGTGCCAGCAGTTACTCTCCCGCGGGGCAGGGTTTGTACAATGAGCAGTTCTTC. Its translation is CASSYSPAGQGLYNEQFF.

This clonotype was observed many times. V is TRBV7-2 and J is TRBJ2-1, with D perhaps TRBD1 or TRBD2 (5 bases each). Trimming took off 5 bases at V and 4 bases at J, with 12 bases between the two ends. The CDR3 sequence is 14 residues long. Germline loops: CDR1 SGHTA, CDR2 FQGNSA. CDR3 region: CASSPGPLYNEQFF. The CDR3 DNA sequence: TGTGCCAGCAGCCCGGGACCACTTTACAATGAGCAGTTCTTC.

This clonotype was observed at least ten times. This chain uses TRBV20-1 with TRBJ1-1, with a possible D match to TRBD1 (5 bases). The CDR3 has 13 residues. CDR1 is DFQATT and CDR2 is SNEGSKA in the germline V gene (reference sequence). The V gene lost 5 bases and the J gene lost 1 base, with 11 bases spanning the gap. The CDR3 coding sequence is TGCAGTGCTCTCGAAACAGGGAACACTGAAGCTTTCTTT. It yields the protein CSALETGNTEAFF.

This clonotype was seen more than once but under ten times. The V gene is TRBV12-3 or TRBV12-4, the J gene TRBJ1-5; no firm D call. V dropped 2 bases and J dropped 4 bases, with 12 bases sitting between them. The CDR3 runs 15 residues. The CDR3 loop reads CASSLFGVGNQPQHF. CDR3 nucleotides: TGTGCCAGCAGTTTATTCGGGGTTGGGAATCAGCCCCAGCATTTT.

This clonotype was picked up a small number of times. This rearrangement joins TRBV2 to TRBJ2-3; perhaps TRBD1 as D (5 bases). V was shortened by 6 bases and J by 6 bases, with 28 bases between the two germline ends. CDR3 length: 18 residues. CDR1 and CDR2 from the germline V gene are SNHLY and FYNNEI. DNA of the CDR3: TGTGCCAGCAGCCGAGATATGGGGTACGGCCTAGGGGTCGATACGCAGTATTTT. It specifies CASSRDMGYGLGVDTQYF.

This chain uses TRBV25-1 with TRBJ1-2; TRBD1 aligns across 8 bases. Germline loops: CDR1 MGHDK, CDR2 SYGVNS. V shed 7 bases, J shed 5 bases, and the junction held 12 bases outside the gene matches. The CDR3 spans 15 residues. The CDR3, as DNA: TGTGCCAGCACTGAGAACAGGGGGGGGAGATATGGCTACACCTTC. Its translation is CASTENRGGRYGYTF.

The sample holds a few counts of this clonotype. This chain connects TRBV19 to TRBJ1-5; D call uncertain. Trimming shortened V by 3 bases and J by 1 base, and 7 bases separated the two germline ends. The V gene's germline CDR1 is LNHDA and CDR2 SQIVND (reference sequence). CDR3 length: 14 residues. The CDR3 region has the DNA TGTGCCAGTAGTATTACCGGGAGCAATCAGCCCCAGCATTTT. Its protein is CASSITGSNQPQHF.

The genes are TRBV7-9 and TRBJ1-5; possibly TRBD1 for D (5 bases). V was clipped by 8 bases and J by 2 bases, with 13 bases between them. The CDR3 has 14 amino acids. CDR1 is SEHNR and CDR2 is FQNEAQ in the germline V gene (reference sequence). The CDR3 coding sequence is TGTGCCAGCGAATCGGGGCAAGGCAATCAGCCCCAGCATTTT. Translating gives CASESGQGNQPQHF.

This clonotype has just a few counts. The chain links TRBV5-6 to TRBJ1-2; TRBD1 agrees at 7 bases. Germline loops: CDR1 SGHDT, CDR2 YYEEEE. CDR3 length equals 14 residues. Trimming took 0 bases from V and 7 from J; bases not matched to a gene: 6. The CDR3 DNA reads as TGTGCCAGCAGCTTGGACAGGGGCTATGGTGGCTACACCTTC. Its translation is CASSLDRGYGGYTF. Together with reference TRBV5-6 and TRBJ1-2, the CDR3 gives the full variable domain: DAGVTQSPTHLIKTRGQQVTLRCSPKSGHDTVSWYQQALGQGPQFIFQYYEEEERQRGNFPDRFSGHQFPNYSSELNVNALLLGDSALYLCASSLDRGYGGYTFGSGTRLTVV.

V gene TRBV7-6 combines with J gene TRBJ1-1; 9 bases line up with TRBD1. The CDR3 extends over 16 amino acids. V gave up 1 base and J gave up 6 bases; unmatched junction bases: 9. Germline V gene sequence: CDR1 SGHVS, CDR2 FNYEAQ. Here the CDR3 DNA reads TGTGCCAGCAGCTTAGGCCTGGGACAGGGTTCTCCTGAAGCTTTCTTT. Translating it yields CASSLGLGQGSPEAFF.

As to this clonotype: A read error may account for a junction end that differs from germline. The chain couples TRBV2 to TRBJ2-3, with 9 nucleotides matching TRBD2. CDR1 is SNHLY, CDR2 FYNNEI, per germline. The CDR3 length is 15 residues. The CDR3 protein is CVSSGGSGGPDTQYF. The CDR3 nucleotides read TGTGTCAGCAGCGGCGGTAGCGGGGGACCAGATACGCAGTATTTT.

At least ten counts were recorded for this clonotype. J is TRBJ1-1 and V is TRBV30, with D tentatively TRBD1 (5 bases). The V end was cut by 3 bases, the J end by 3 bases, with 14 bases between. The CDR3 is made up of 14 amino acids. The germline V gene encodes CDR1 GTSNPN and CDR2 SVGIG (reference sequence). The CDR3 sequence is CAWSRDSADTEAFF. The CDR3 DNA sequence: TGTGCCTGGAGCCGGGACTCGGCGGACACTGAAGCTTTCTTT.

A few counts support this clonotype. The chain couples TRBV6-5 to TRBJ1-2; D remains ambiguous. Trimming shortened V by 0 bases and J by 5 bases, and 10 bases separated the two germline ends. The CDR3 is 14 amino acids. Looked up from germline, CDR1 is MNHEY and CDR2 is SVGAGI. Here the CDR3 DNA reads TGTGCCAGCAGTTACTCGAGGGCAGTTTATGGCTACACCTTC. Protein product: CASSYSRAVYGYTF.

This clonotype was seen only a few times. This chain uses TRBV19 with TRBJ1-4, with 8 bases lining up with TRBD1. The CDR3 runs 15 residues. J was trimmed by 10 bases and V by 2 bases; bases with no gene match: 9. CDR1 is LNHDA and CDR2 is SQIVND in the germline V gene (reference sequence). The CDR3, as DNA: TGTGCCAGTAGTATACACCGACAGGGGAGCGTAAAACTGTTTTTT. Amino acid sequence: CASSIHRQGSVKLFF.